Below, 23 T cell receptor beta chains from the same sample are listed, as sequenced in a study of regulatory T cells in long-lasting Graves disease. Time point: newly diagnosed GD, antithyroid drugs for less than 3 months. Extracted PBMC RNA gave rise to the TCR library. Combining iRepertoire HTBI primers with Arm-PCR of CDR3 regions, the authors built TCR beta libraries. In TCRdb, the multiplex PCR reads were re-called with MiXCR into one record per CDR3 protein. The data contain about 540,000 distinct CDR3 sequences, 13% of them singletons. These sequences were also reported in another study, on T cells in Graves' hyperthyroidism and ophthalmopathy.

The sample in question was peripheral blood mononuclear cells (PBMCs), obtained at new diagnosis, from a patient treated with antithyroid drugs. Receptors were obtained from a man in his thirties or forties with Graves disease.

This chain links TRBV19 with TRBJ1-2; D gene ambiguous. With 3 bases removed from V and 0 bases from J, the gap between germline ends came to 5 bases. Germline V CDR1 and CDR2: LNHDA, SQIVND (reference sequence). The CDR3 runs 13 residues. CDR3 in amino acids: CASSIRPNYGYTF. The CDR3 nucleotides read TGTGCCAGTAGTATCCGTCCTAACTATGGCTACACCTTC.

This clonotype was detected a few times. This sequence joins TRBV7-9 and TRBJ1-2; D remains unclear. From germline, CDR1 is SEHNR and CDR2 FQNEAQ (reference sequence). The V end lost 0 bases, the J end lost 8 bases, and 16 bases lay between the germline ends. This CDR3 spans 15 amino acids. The CDR3 DNA reads as TGTGCCAGCAGCTTAGCGGGGTTTCCCAGGAGGGGCTACACCTTC. This translates into CASSLAGFPRRGYTF.

This clonotype was detected ten times or more. The V gene is TRBV11-1, the J gene TRBJ2-7; 8 nucleotides line up with TRBD2. This CDR3 has 16 amino acids. From germline, CDR1 is SGHAT and CDR2 FQDESV (reference sequence). V trimming: 3 bases; J trimming: 4 bases; junction bases outside the gene matches: 11. CDR3 coding DNA: TGTGCCAGCAGCTTGTCCGCGGCGGGAGGAGGTTACGAGCAGTACTTC. This encodes CASSLSAAGGGYEQYF.

This clonotype was seen many times. The chain is built from TRBV5-6 and TRBJ2-7; 9 positions match TRBD1. CDR3 length equals 15 residues. Germline CDR1 SGHDT, CDR2 YYEEEE. Unmatched junction bases numbered 6, after V lost 0 bases and J lost 5 bases. The CDR3 DNA follows: TGTGCCAGCAGCTTGGTCGGGACAGGGTACCACGAGCAGTACTTC. Translation gives CASSLVGTGYHEQYF.

The table lists this clonotype with many counts. The chain uses TRBV12-3 or TRBV12-4 and TRBJ2-1; 9 bases map to TRBD2. V lost 3 bases to trimming and J lost 7 bases; unmatched junction nucleotides: 7. This CDR3 is built from 15 residues. CDR3 nucleotides: TGTGCCAGCAGTTTTCTCCGCGGGAGGGGGAATGAGCAGTTCTTC. Amino acid sequence: CASSFLRGRGNEQFF.

This clonotype has at least ten counts. The chain links TRBV11-1 to TRBJ2-7; TRBD2 matches at 10 bases. Germline-derived CDR1 and CDR2 are SGHAT and FQDESV (reference sequence). Trimming removed 5 bases from V and 7 bases from J; junction bases left unmatched: 8. This CDR3 spans 14 amino acids. The CDR3 DNA follows: TGTGCCAGCAGCCACGGGACTAGCGTACGGGAGCAGTACTTC. This sequence encodes CASSHGTSVREQYF.

The chain uses TRBV19 and TRBJ1-1; D gene uncertain. Trimming took 6 bases from V and 7 from J, leaving 12 bases between them. Germline CDR1 LNHDA, CDR2 SQIVND (reference sequence). CDR3 length equals 12 residues. The CDR3 coding sequence is TGTGCCAGTAGCCCTGCCGGGATTGAAGCTTTCTTT. It encodes CASSPAGIEAFF.

This clonotype was counted many times. This chain uses TRBV6-1 with TRBJ2-7, with D uncertain. The germline gives CDR1 MNHNS, CDR2 SASEGT. This CDR3 has 15 amino acids. Trimming left V 7 bases short and J 1 base short, with 17 bases between. DNA for the CDR3: TGTGCCAGCACCCGTTACGGGCCGCATTCCTACGAGCAGTACTTC. This encodes CASTRYGPHSYEQYF.

This clonotype showed up just a few times. This sequence joins TRBV13 and TRBJ2-7, with TRBD2 matching 14 bases. CDR1 and CDR2 from the germline V gene are PRHDT and FYEKMQ (reference sequence). This CDR3 comprises 17 residues. After removal of 5 bases from V and 1 base from J, the junction contained 7 bases not matched to a gene. CDR3: CASSTGLAGARSYEQYF. For the CDR3, the DNA is TGTGCCAGCAGCACGGGACTAGCGGGAGCCAGGTCCTACGAGCAGTACTTC. Looking up the rest from reference TRBV13 and TRBJ2-7 gives the full variable domain: AAGVIQSPRHLIKEKRETATLKCYPIPRHDTVYWYQQGPGQDPQFLISFYEKMQSDKGSIPDRFSAQQFSDYHSELNMSSLELGDSALYFCASSTGLAGARSYEQYFGPGTRLTVT.

The rearrangement joins TRBV24-1 to TRBJ2-3, with TRBD1 identical over 12 bases. The CDR3 consists of 15 residues. From germline, CDR1 is KGHDR and CDR2 SFDVKD. V lost 4 bases to trimming and J lost 8 bases; unmatched junction nucleotides: 6. The chain's CDR3 is CATSDPGTGGGTQYF. The CDR3 DNA is TGTGCCACCAGTGACCCCGGGACAGGGGGCGGTACGCAGTATTTT.

This clonotype was counted many times. This chain joins TRBV12-3 or TRBV12-4 and TRBJ2-7; 7 bases align to TRBD1. The CDR3 totals 11 residues. V dropped 8 bases and J dropped 3; count of bases not matched to a gene: 1. The CDR3 reads CASAGGYEQYF. The CDR3 nucleotides are TGTGCCAGCGCAGGGGGCTACGAGCAGTACTTC.

This clonotype has ten or more counts. This chain joins TRBV11-1 and TRBJ2-7, with TRBD1 identical over 7 bases. The germline CDR1 and CDR2 sequences are SGHAT and FQDESV (reference sequence). The CDR3 sequence is 14 residues long. The trim removed 5 bases at V and 3 bases at J, leaving 7 bases unmatched. Here the CDR3 reads CASSPRQGHYEQYF. CDR3 nucleotides: TGTGCCAGCAGCCCTAGACAGGGACACTACGAGCAGTACTTC.

This clonotype was counted ten times or more. The chain has TRBV30 and TRBJ2-2, with a tentative D call TRBD2 (5 bases). Germline values: CDR1 GTSNPN, CDR2 SVGIG (reference sequence). The V end was cut by 5 bases, the J end by 9 bases, with 13 bases between. This CDR3 is built from 12 residues. As DNA, the CDR3 is TGTGCCTGGTCCGGGGTCTCAAGGGAGCTGTTTTTT. Residues: CAWSGVSRELFF.

This clonotype was counted at least ten times. The rearrangement joins TRBV20-1 to TRBJ2-3, with D tentatively TRBD2 (5 bases). The germline gives CDR1 DFQATT, CDR2 SNEGSKA (reference sequence). V shed 7 bases and J shed 0 bases, with 11 bases lying between them. This CDR3 has 13 residues. The CDR3 here is CSVWELSTDTQYF. CDR3 bases: TGCAGTGTGTGGGAGCTGAGCACAGATACGCAGTATTTT.

The V gene is TRBV15, the J gene TRBJ2-3; 7 nucleotides agree with TRBD1. Trimming removed 0 bases from V and 5 bases from J; junction bases left unmatched: 8. Germline assignment: CDR1 LNHNV and CDR2 YYDKDF (reference sequence). This CDR3 contains 16 residues. The DNA for the CDR3 is TGTGCCACCAGCAGAGATGTAGGCCAGGGGGAAGATACGCAGTATTTT. Encoded protein: CATSRDVGQGEDTQYF.

J is TRBJ1-1 and V is TRBV24-1, with no clear D. V was shortened by 3 bases and J by 4 bases, with 14 bases between the two germline ends. This CDR3 has 15 amino acids. Germline CDR1 is KGHDR and CDR2 is SFDVKD. CDR3 in amino acids: CATSDGRATGTEAFF. CDR3 DNA: TGTGCCACCAGTGATGGTCGGGCGACGGGCACTGAAGCTTTCTTT.

This rearrangement joins TRBV6-2 or TRBV6-3 to TRBJ1-4; no definite D call. This CDR3 spans 13 amino acids. CDR1 and CDR2 from the germline V gene are MNHEY and SVGEGT. Trimming removed 6 bases from V and 6 bases from J, with 11 bases in between. The CDR3 is CASRRDIDEKLFF. The CDR3 DNA reads TGTGCCAGCAGACGAGACATTGATGAAAAACTGTTTTTT.

This clonotype was counted ten times or more. The chain employs TRBV7-9 and TRBJ1-2, with no clear D. The CDR3 is 13 amino acids. Trimming left V 6 bases short and J 2 bases short, with 10 bases between. Germline lookup yields CDR1 SEHNR and CDR2 FQNEAQ (reference sequence). CDR3 nucleotide sequence: TGTGCCAGCAGTCTTTCGGTAAACTATGGCTACACCTTC. Translating it yields CASSLSVNYGYTF.

This clonotype was observed many times. V is TRBV12-3 or TRBV12-4 and J is TRBJ2-2; perhaps TRBD2 as D (6 bases). The CDR3 is made up of 16 amino acids. V shed 2 bases and J shed 1 base, with 11 bases lying between them. Here the CDR3 reads CASSLKAGWNTGELFF. DNA of the CDR3: TGTGCCAGCAGTTTAAAGGCGGGATGGAACACCGGGGAGCTGTTTTTT.

The table lists this clonotype with a few counts. The chain recombines TRBV30 with TRBJ2-4; TRBD2 matches at 10 bases. Germline V gene data show CDR1 as GTSNPN and CDR2 as SVGIG (reference sequence). The length of the CDR3 is 16 residues. The V segment lost 2 bases and the J segment 0 bases; nucleotides outside the gene matches: 4. For the CDR3, the DNA is TGTGCCTGGAGTCGGAGCGGGAGGGGAGCCAAAAACATTCAGTACTTC. Protein sequence: CAWSRSGRGAKNIQYF.

This clonotype was observed a few times. The chain carries TRBV18 and TRBJ2-7; the D gene could be TRBD1 or TRBD2 (5 bases each). The CDR3 is 16 amino acids. The germline V and J ends were trimmed by 0 bases and 7 bases, with 19 bases remaining between them. Germline-derived CDR1 and CDR2 are KGHSH and LQKENI. The CDR3 coding sequence is TGTGCCAGCTCACCACCTTCGGCAGGTCCGAGGGGTGAGCAGTACTTC. Translating gives CASSPPSAGPRGEQYF.

This clonotype was counted only a few times. The V and J genes are TRBV3-1 and TRBJ1-1; perhaps TRBD1 as D (5 bases). The V and J ends lost 2 bases and 1 base respectively, with 8 bases between them. This CDR3 region has 14 residues. The germline V gene has CDR1 LGHDT and CDR2 YNNKEL (reference sequence). The CDR3 nucleotides read TGTGCCAGCAGCCAAAGACAGAGGAACACTGAAGCTTTCTTT. Translating gives CASSQRQRNTEAFF.

The chain links TRBV30 to TRBJ2-1; D not certain. CDR3 size: 12 residues. V was pared by 0 bases and J by 6 bases, with 6 bases between. CDR1 is GTSNPN, CDR2 SVGIG, per germline (reference sequence). The CDR3 loop reads CAWSVLPNEQFF. CDR3 sequence (DNA): TGTGCCTGGAGTGTACTCCCCAATGAGCAGTTCTTC.